Listed below are T cell receptor beta chains from one sample, sequenced in a study of blood T cell repertoires in COVID-19. Profiling relied on immunoSEQ multiplex PCR, and the TCRdb table lists in-frame clones only, not all of them. The sample records over 250,000 clones, roughly 77% being singletons. Sequencing was performed on peripheral blood. The receptors here all came from a woman of 80 years or more with acute or convalescent COVID-19. Each CDR3 is given with its conserved first and last residue. D genes are given only for firm matches. A row's size may be missing; if present it is once, few, many or a size class.

V: TRBV7-2
D: NA
J: TRBJ2-5
size: NA
DNA: TGTGCCAGCAGCAATAAGGTCGGGGTTGAGACCCAGTACTTC
CDR3: CASSNKVGVETQYF

V: TRBV4-1
D: NA
J: TRBJ2-3
size: NA
DNA: TGCGCCAGCAGCCTTCAAGGAGTTAGCCAGCGGGGCACAGATACGCAGTATTTT
CDR3: CASSLQGVSQRGTDTQYF

V: TRBV7-2
D: NA
J: TRBJ1-5
size: NA
DNA: TGTGCCAGCAGCTTGTACGAGGGGGACAATCAGCCCCAGCATTTT
CDR3: CASSLYEGDNQPQHF

V: TRBV7-8
D: NA
J: TRBJ2-4
size: NA
DNA: TGTGCCAGCAGCCCCCGGGACTTTTTAGGGTTTCAGTACTTC
CDR3: CASSPRDFLGFQYF

V: TRBV20-1
D: TRBD2
J: TRBJ2-7
size: NA
DNA: TGCAGTGCTAGTACGACTAGCGGGGCCTACGAGCAGTACTTC
CDR3: CSASTTSGAYEQYF

V: TRBV5-4
D: TRBD1
J: TRBJ2-7
size: many
DNA: TGTGCCACTCACCCACAGGGGGGACGATACGAGCAGTACTTC
CDR3: CATHPQGGRYEQYF

V: TRBV6-5
D: TRBD1
J: TRBJ1-4
size: NA
DNA: TGTGCCAGCAGTTACTCGGGGACAGCCGATGAAAAACTGTTTTTT
CDR3: CASSYSGTADEKLFF

V: TRBV18
D: NA
J: TRBJ2-5
size: once
DNA: TGTGCCAGCTCTCCACCACCTCTGGGGGGTCAAGAGACCCAGTACTTC
CDR3: CASSPPPLGGQETQYF

V: TRBV27
D: NA
J: TRBJ2-5
size: NA
DNA: TGTGCCAGCAGTTTAGGGGCGGGACGCCGGGAGACCCAGTACTTC
CDR3: CASSLGAGRRETQYF

V: TRBV6-6
D: NA
J: TRBJ1-2
size: once
DNA: TGTGCCAGCAGTTACGGGCAGGGAAGTGTTGGCGGCTACACCTTC
CDR3: CASSYGQGSVGGYTF

V: TRBV6-1
D: TRBD1
J: TRBJ1-2
size: once
DNA: TGTGCCAGCAGCCCGCCACAGGGGTATGGCTACACCTTC
CDR3: CASSPPQGYGYTF

V: TRBV6-2/TRBV6-3
D: TRBD2
J: TRBJ2-5
size: NA
DNA: TGTGCCAGCAGTCGAGCGGGAGTTAAAGAGACCCAGTACTTC
CDR3: CASSRAGVKETQYF

V: TRBV7-8
D: NA
J: TRBJ2-3
size: NA
DNA: TGTGCCAGCAGCTTAGGGCGTCGGGCAGATACGCAGTATTTT
CDR3: CASSLGRRADTQYF

V: TRBV7-2
D: NA
J: TRBJ1-1
size: once
DNA: TGTGCCAGCAGCTACAGTATGAACACTGAAGCTTTCTTT
CDR3: CASSYSMNTEAFF

V: TRBV3-1/TRBV3-2
D: TRBD1
J: TRBJ1-2
size: few
DNA: TGTGCCAGCAGCCACAACGACAGGGAAGGCTACACCTTC
CDR3: CASSHNDREGYTF

V: TRBV4-3
D: NA
J: TRBJ2-1
size: NA
DNA: TGCGCCAGCAGCCAAGATGTAGGGGACAAGGGTGAGCAGTTCTTC
CDR3: CASSQDVGDKGEQFF

V: TRBV5-1
D: TRBD2
J: TRBJ2-3
size: NA
DNA: TGCGCCAGCAGCACAGCGGGGTATTCGGCAGATACGCAGTATTTT
CDR3: CASSTAGYSADTQYF

V: TRBV19
D: NA
J: TRBJ1-1
size: NA
DNA: TGTGCCAGTAGTATAGTCAGGGGAACGATCATGAACACTGAAGCTTTCTTT
CDR3: CASSIVRGTIMNTEAFF

V: TRBV10-1
D: NA
J: TRBJ2-7
size: NA
DNA: TGCGCCAGCAGTGAGACCGGAGGGCGCGAGCAGTACTTC
CDR3: CASSETGGREQYF

V: TRBV20-1
D: NA
J: TRBJ1-2
size: NA
DNA: TGCAGTGCTAGTATAAACTATGGCTACACCTTC
CDR3: CSASINYGYTF

V: TRBV25-1
D: NA
J: TRBJ1-2
size: NA
DNA: TGTGCCAGCAGCCAAGAGTGGAGTGGCTACACCTTC
CDR3: CASSQEWSGYTF

V: TRBV7-3
D: TRBD2
J: TRBJ2-5
size: NA
DNA: TGTGCCAGCAGCTTATCGGGACTAGCGGGGGAGACCCAGTACTTC
CDR3: CASSLSGLAGETQYF

V: TRBV11-2
D: NA
J: TRBJ2-6
size: once
DNA: TGTGCCAGCAGCTTAGTATCAGGGACTGGGGCCAACGTCCTGACTTTC
CDR3: CASSLVSGTGANVLTF

V: TRBV6-2/TRBV6-3
D: NA
J: TRBJ1-5
size: NA
DNA: TGTGCCAGCAGTTATCGGGGAATAAGGAACAATCAGCCCCAGCATTTT
CDR3: CASSYRGIRNNQPQHF

V: TRBV19
D: TRBD2
J: TRBJ2-5
size: NA
DNA: TGTGCCGCCAAGGGCGGGGGGGAGACCCAGTACTTC
CDR3: CAAKGGGETQYF

V: TRBV21-1
D: NA
J: TRBJ2-3
size: once
DNA: TGTGCCAGCACCATGGTCCGCCATAGTCCAGATACGCAGTATTTT
CDR3: CASTMVRHSPDTQYF

V: TRBV6-5
D: TRBD1
J: TRBJ2-2
size: NA
DNA: TGTGCCAGCAGGGATAGACAGGGGGCGGGCGGGGAGCTGTTTTTT
CDR3: CASRDRQGAGGELFF

V: TRBV19
D: NA
J: TRBJ1-1
size: NA
DNA: TGTGCCAGTAGTAGTGCAGGTCGTACTGAAGCTTTCTTT
CDR3: CASSSAGRTEAFF

V: TRBV5-1
D: TRBD1
J: TRBJ2-7
size: NA
DNA: TGCGCCAGCAGCTTTTCCGGGACAGGGATCTACGAGCAGTACTTC
CDR3: CASSFSGTGIYEQYF

V: TRBV9
D: TRBD1
J: TRBJ1-3
size: NA
DNA: TGTGCCAGCAGCCCAGGGACAGGAGGAAACACCATATATTTT
CDR3: CASSPGTGGNTIYF

V: TRBV19
D: TRBD1
J: TRBJ1-1
size: few
DNA: TGTGCCAGTAGGAGGGACAGTACTACGAACACTGAAGCTTTCTTT
CDR3: CASRRDSTTNTEAFF

V: TRBV7-2
D: TRBD2
J: TRBJ2-2
size: few
DNA: TGTGCCAGCAGCAAGGGACTAGCGGGAGGTAGCACCGGGGAGCTGTTTTTT
CDR3: CASSKGLAGGSTGELFF

V: TRBV5-1
D: TRBD2
J: TRBJ2-5
size: few
DNA: TGCGCCAGCAGCACGTGGACTAGCGGACAAGAGACCCAGTACTTC
CDR3: CASSTWTSGQETQYF

V: TRBV29-1
D: NA
J: TRBJ1-1
size: once
DNA: TGCAGCGTTGAAGCCCCCCGTGGAGGGATGGGCACTGAAGCTTTCTTT
CDR3: CSVEAPRGGMGTEAFF

V: TRBV10-3
D: NA
J: TRBJ1-5
size: NA
DNA: TGTGCCATCAGTTCGACAGGATTTAGCAATCAGCCCCAGCATTTT
CDR3: CAISSTGFSNQPQHF

V: TRBV21-1
D: NA
J: TRBJ2-4
size: NA
DNA: TGTGCCAGCAGCAAAGAGACGGGGAATCTAGCCAAAAACATTCAGTACTTC
CDR3: CASSKETGNLAKNIQYF

V: TRBV10-3
D: TRBD1
J: TRBJ1-2
size: NA
DNA: TGTGCCATCAGTGAGCTCCAGGGGGCGGCTGGGTATGGCTACACCTTC
CDR3: CAISELQGAAGYGYTF

V: TRBV2
D: NA
J: TRBJ2-2
size: NA
DNA: TGTGCCAGCAGTGCGCCCAGGGGAACCGGGGAGCTGTTTTTT
CDR3: CASSAPRGTGELFF

V: TRBV5-5
D: TRBD1
J: TRBJ1-6
size: NA
DNA: TGTGCCAGCAGCTCCCGGGACAGGGGTTCACCCCTCCACTTT
CDR3: CASSSRDRGSPLHF

V: TRBV27
D: TRBD1
J: TRBJ1-5
size: few
DNA: TGTGCCAGCATGCCCTGGGACAGTAAGACCCAGCATTTT
CDR3: CASMPWDSKTQHF

V: TRBV10-3
D: TRBD1
J: TRBJ2-3
size: NA
DNA: TGTGCCACCAAGGACAGGAGCACAGATACGCAGTATTTT
CDR3: CATKDRSTDTQYF

V: TRBV4-1
D: NA
J: TRBJ1-2
size: NA
DNA: TGCGCCAGCAGCCAGCCCAAGGGGCCCCGGGATGGCTACACCTTC
CDR3: CASSQPKGPRDGYTF

V: TRBV7-2
D: TRBD2
J: TRBJ2-3
size: NA
DNA: TGTGCCAGCAGCCCTAGCCTAGCGGGGCCCACAGATACGCAGTATTTT
CDR3: CASSPSLAGPTDTQYF

V: TRBV9
D: TRBD2
J: TRBJ2-3
size: NA
DNA: TGTGCCAGCAGCCCACGTGGACTAGCAGGGCTCAGGGGTGATACGCAGTATTTT
CDR3: CASSPRGLAGLRGDTQYF

V: TRBV4-3
D: NA
J: TRBJ2-2
size: NA
DNA: TGCGCCAGCAGCCAAGCGGTTAGCTCAGTCGGGGAGCTGTTTTTT
CDR3: CASSQAVSSVGELFF

V: TRBV3-1/TRBV3-2
D: TRBD2
J: TRBJ2-5
size: many
DNA: TGTGCCAGCAGCCAGGGAACTAGCGGGGGGCAGGGGACCCAGTACTTC
CDR3: CASSQGTSGGQGTQYF

V: TRBV6-4
D: TRBD2
J: TRBJ2-1
size: NA
DNA: TGTGCCAGCAGTGACTCGCCTAGCGGGGCCTACAATGAGCAGTTCTTC
CDR3: CASSDSPSGAYNEQFF

V: TRBV4-2
D: TRBD2
J: TRBJ2-2
size: NA
DNA: TGTGCCAGCAGCCCGACTAGCGGGTCGAACACCGGGGAGCTGTTTTTT
CDR3: CASSPTSGSNTGELFF

V: TRBV19
D: NA
J: TRBJ2-3
size: NA
DNA: TGTGCCAGTAGTATTGGGCGGGGGCCGCCGGGGGATACGCAGTATTTT
CDR3: CASSIGRGPPGDTQYF

V: TRBV11-2
D: NA
J: TRBJ2-7
size: once
DNA: TGTGCCAGCAGCTATCGTCGACAGGTACCCTACGAGCAGTACTTC
CDR3: CASSYRRQVPYEQYF

V: TRBV6-2/TRBV6-3
D: NA
J: TRBJ2-7
size: NA
DNA: TGTGCCAGCAGCCGCAGGGGCAGGTCTTCCTACGAGCAGTACTTC
CDR3: CASSRRGRSSYEQYF

V: TRBV5-3
D: TRBD2
J: TRBJ2-3
size: NA
DNA: TGTGCCAGAAGCTTGGACCTAGCGGGGCGGGCCGGGCCGCGCACAGATACGCAGTATTTT
CDR3: CARSLDLAGRAGPRTDTQYF

V: TRBV7-8
D: NA
J: TRBJ1-3
size: NA
DNA: TGTGCCAGCAGCCCCGAGCTTTTTAACACCATATATTTT
CDR3: CASSPELFNTIYF

V: TRBV5-1
D: NA
J: TRBJ1-1
size: NA
DNA: TGCGCCAGCAGCTTTTCTGCCAGGACAGAGAACACTGAAGCTTTCTTT
CDR3: CASSFSARTENTEAFF

V: TRBV7-2
D: NA
J: TRBJ2-3
size: NA
DNA: TGTGCCAGCAGCTTATTGGCTAGCTACCCCCTCCCGCAGCCGCAGTATTTT
CDR3: CASSLLASYPLPQPQYF

V: TRBV3-1/TRBV3-2
D: TRBD1
J: TRBJ1-1
size: NA
DNA: TGTGCCAGCAGCCAAATGGGAGGACAGGGTGGTACTGAAGCTTTCTTT
CDR3: CASSQMGGQGGTEAFF

V: TRBV27
D: TRBD2
J: TRBJ2-7
size: NA
DNA: TGTGCCAGCAGTAAAGGGACTAGCGCATCCTACGAGCAGTACTTC
CDR3: CASSKGTSASYEQYF

V: TRBV29-1
D: TRBD1
J: TRBJ1-2
size: NA
DNA: TGCAGCGTTGCCGATACAGGGGTGTATGGCTACACCTTC
CDR3: CSVADTGVYGYTF

V: TRBV6-2/TRBV6-3
D: TRBD2
J: TRBJ2-7
size: NA
DNA: TGTGCCAGCAGTTACCAGGGAGGGACCTACGAGCAGTACTTC
CDR3: CASSYQGGTYEQYF

V: TRBV29-1
D: NA
J: TRBJ1-2
size: NA
DNA: TGCAGCGTTGGGGGAGGATACCCTAACTATGGCTACACCTTC
CDR3: CSVGGGYPNYGYTF